This T cell receptor beta chain was retrieved from a study of identical twins. Donors were all healthy Caucasians. After removal of 3 bases from V and 7 bases from J, the junction contained 5 bases not matched to a gene. The CDR3 spans 15 residues. Germline assignment: CDR1 PRHDT and CDR2 FYEKMQ (reference sequence). Study-level results: Cord blood beta clonotypes that were abundant carried fewer insertions, and memory repertoires showed no such trend.

MiXCR, run by TCRdb on the 5' RACE reads, gives a single entry per CDR3 protein. The sample yields about 220,000 distinct CDR3 sequences, 6% to 8.5% seen once. Regarding this clonotype: Its antigen is unidentified.

These records were also assigned to another study, of yellow fever vaccine responses in identical twins.

The TCR sequence derives from a woman under 30 in good health. V and J are TRBV13 and TRBJ2-1, with TRBD2 matching over 11 bases. The material sequenced was CD8+ T cells sorted from blood. CDR3 bases: TGTGCCAGCAGCTTCTCGTCTAGCGGGGGGAATGAGCAGTTCTTC. Translated, it gives CASSFSSSGGNEQFF.